The clone carrying this T cell receptor (beta chain) has a handful of counts. No antigen is known for it. Quantitative 5'-RACE with molecular barcodes was used to make the TCR beta libraries. TCRdb redid the calling of the 5' RACE reads with MiXCR, one entry per CDR3 protein. The table has more than 650,000 distinct CDR3 sequences, about 12% seen once. Trimming took 1 base from V and 0 from J, leaving 17 bases between them. Looked up from germline, CDR1 is SGHRS and CDR2 is YFSETQ. The CDR3 totals 17 residues. These data originate in a study of CD8 T cells in ankylosing spondylitis. Study-wide findings and caveats: As reported, disease-linked clones showed significant enrichment in matched ankylosing spondylitis synovial fluid. CD8+ by phenotype, disease-linked clones were relatively rare in peripheral blood. Previous work reported some of these motif variants in the synovial fluid and blood of reactive arthritis. It appeared that ankylosing spondylitis blood was characterized by a TCR beta motif of under ten highly homologous variants.

This clonotype was sampled from a male donor with ankylosing spondylitis. The specimen was blood, either unsorted or a sorted T cell fraction (not recorded which). This rearrangement joins TRBV5-1 to TRBJ2-7, with D maybe TRBD2 (6 bases). Here the CDR3 reads CASSLISGGASSYEQYF. CDR3 in DNA: TGCGCCAGCAGCTTGATTAGCGGCGGGGCGAGCTCCTACGAGCAGTACTTC.